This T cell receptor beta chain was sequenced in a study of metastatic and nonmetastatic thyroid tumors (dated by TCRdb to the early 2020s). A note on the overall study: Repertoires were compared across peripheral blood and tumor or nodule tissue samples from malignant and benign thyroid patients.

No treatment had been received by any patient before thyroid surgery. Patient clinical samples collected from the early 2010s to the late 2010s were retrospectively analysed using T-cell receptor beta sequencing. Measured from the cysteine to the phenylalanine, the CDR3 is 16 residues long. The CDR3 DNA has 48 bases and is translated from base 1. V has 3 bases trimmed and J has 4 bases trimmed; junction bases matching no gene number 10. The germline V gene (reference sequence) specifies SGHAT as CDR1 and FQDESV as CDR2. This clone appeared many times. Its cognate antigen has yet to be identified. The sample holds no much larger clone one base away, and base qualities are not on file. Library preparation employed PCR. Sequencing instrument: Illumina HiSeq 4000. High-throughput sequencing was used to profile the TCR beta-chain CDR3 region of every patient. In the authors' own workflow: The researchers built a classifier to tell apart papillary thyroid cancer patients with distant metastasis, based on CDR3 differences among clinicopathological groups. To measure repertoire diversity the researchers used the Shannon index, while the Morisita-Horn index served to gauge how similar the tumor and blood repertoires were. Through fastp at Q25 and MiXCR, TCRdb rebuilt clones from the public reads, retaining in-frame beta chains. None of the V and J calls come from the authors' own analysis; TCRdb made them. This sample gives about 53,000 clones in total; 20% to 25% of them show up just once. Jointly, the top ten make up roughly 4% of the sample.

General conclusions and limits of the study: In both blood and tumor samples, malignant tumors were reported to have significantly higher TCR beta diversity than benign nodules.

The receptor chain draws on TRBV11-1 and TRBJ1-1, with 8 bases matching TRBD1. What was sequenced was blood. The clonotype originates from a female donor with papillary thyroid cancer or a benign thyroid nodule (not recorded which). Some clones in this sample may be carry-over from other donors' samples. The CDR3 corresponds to CASSLGQGAGGTEAFF. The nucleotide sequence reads TGTGCCAGCAGCTTGGGGCAGGGGGCAGGTGGCACTGAAGCTTTCTTT.